In its sample, the clone carrying this T cell receptor (beta chain) was seen a few times. Its target is not known. The germline gene is not matched at one end of the junction; a read error may be the cause. This entry belongs to a study of molecular identifiers for immune sequencing clone quantification. The CDR3 is 15 amino acids. Overall study results and limits: In cases of identical TCR molecules sharing a barcode, highly expanded clone sizes could be underestimated. Spiked Jurkat TCR RNA equivalent to one cell reportedly surfaced among some 1 million naive cells.

Generation of bulk TCR libraries relied on previously described methods and listed TCR primers. TCRdb recomputed calls from the PCR reads with MiXCR, one row per CDR3 protein. Of approximately 9,000 distinct CDR3 sequences in the sample, approximately 14% were seen once. Sequenced: naive CD8+ T cells from blood, with Jurkat cell RNA spiked in. The subset is: FACS-sorted CD8+CD4-CCR7+CD45RA+ naive T cells. This TCR derives from a human donor in good health. Some libraries in this study had Jurkat cell RNA spiked in. V and J are TRBV12-3 or TRBV12-4 and TRBJ2-1; possible D gene TRBD1, 6 bases. The CDR3 bases are TGTGCCAGCAGTTTAGAGCAGGGGCCCTACAATGAGCGGTTCTTC. This codes for CASSLEQGPYNERFF.